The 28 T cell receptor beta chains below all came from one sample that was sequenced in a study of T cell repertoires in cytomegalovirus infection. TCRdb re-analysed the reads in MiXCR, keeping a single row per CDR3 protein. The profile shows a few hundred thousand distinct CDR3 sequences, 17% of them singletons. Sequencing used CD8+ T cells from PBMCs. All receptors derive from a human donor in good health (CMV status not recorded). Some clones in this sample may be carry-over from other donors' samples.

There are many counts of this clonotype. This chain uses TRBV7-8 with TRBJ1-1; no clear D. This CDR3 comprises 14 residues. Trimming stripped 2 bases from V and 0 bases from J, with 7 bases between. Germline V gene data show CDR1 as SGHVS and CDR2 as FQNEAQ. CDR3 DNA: TGTGCCAGCAGCTTATCACTATTGAACACTGAAGCTTTCTTT. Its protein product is CASSLSLLNTEAFF.

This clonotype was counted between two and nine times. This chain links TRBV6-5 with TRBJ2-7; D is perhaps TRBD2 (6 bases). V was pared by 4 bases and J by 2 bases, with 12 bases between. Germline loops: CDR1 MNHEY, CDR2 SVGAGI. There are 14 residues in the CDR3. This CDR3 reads CASSFRGEAYEQYF. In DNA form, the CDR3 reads TGTGCCAGCAGTTTTCGCGGGGAAGCCTACGAGCAGTACTTC.

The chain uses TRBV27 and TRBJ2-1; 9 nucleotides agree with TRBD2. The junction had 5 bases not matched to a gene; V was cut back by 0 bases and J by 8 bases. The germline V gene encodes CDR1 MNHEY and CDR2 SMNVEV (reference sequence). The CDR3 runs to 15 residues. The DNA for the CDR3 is TGTGCCAGCAGTTTATCTGGCGGGGGGGCCGATGAGCAGTTCTTC. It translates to CASSLSGGGADEQFF.

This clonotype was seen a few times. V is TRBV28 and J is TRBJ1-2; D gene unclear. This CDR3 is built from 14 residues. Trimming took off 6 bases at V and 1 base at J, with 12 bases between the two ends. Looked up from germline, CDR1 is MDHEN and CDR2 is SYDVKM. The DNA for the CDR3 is TGTGCCAGCAGGCGTAATCTGGTTAACTATGGCTACACCTTC. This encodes CASRRNLVNYGYTF.

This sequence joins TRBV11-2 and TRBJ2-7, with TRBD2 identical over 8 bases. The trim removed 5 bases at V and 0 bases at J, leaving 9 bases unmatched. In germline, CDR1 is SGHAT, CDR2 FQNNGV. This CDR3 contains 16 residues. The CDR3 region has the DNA TGTGCCAGCAGCCTGCCCGGGGGGGGAAGCTCCTACGAGCAGTACTTC. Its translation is CASSLPGGGSSYEQYF.

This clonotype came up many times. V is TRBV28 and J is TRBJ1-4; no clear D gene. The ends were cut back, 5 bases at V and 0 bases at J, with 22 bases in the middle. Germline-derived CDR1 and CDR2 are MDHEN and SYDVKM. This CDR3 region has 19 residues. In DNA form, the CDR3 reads TGTGCCAGCAGTGAAAGATTACGACACCCGGATGCAACTAATGAAAAACTGTTTTTT. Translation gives CASSERLRHPDATNEKLFF.

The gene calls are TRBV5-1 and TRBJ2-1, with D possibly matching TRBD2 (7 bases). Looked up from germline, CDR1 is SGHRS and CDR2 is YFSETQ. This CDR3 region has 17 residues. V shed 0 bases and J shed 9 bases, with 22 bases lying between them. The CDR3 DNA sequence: TGCGCCAGCAGCTTGGACGGGCCGCGGGGGCAGGGGATTGAGCAGTTCTTC. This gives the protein CASSLDGPRGQGIEQFF.

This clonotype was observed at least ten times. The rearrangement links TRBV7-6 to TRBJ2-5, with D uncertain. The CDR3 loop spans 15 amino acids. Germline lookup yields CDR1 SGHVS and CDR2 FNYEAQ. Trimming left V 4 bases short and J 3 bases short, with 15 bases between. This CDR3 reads CASSSTPRREETQYF. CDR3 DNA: TGTGCCAGCAGCTCAACCCCCCGTAGAGAAGAGACCCAGTACTTC.

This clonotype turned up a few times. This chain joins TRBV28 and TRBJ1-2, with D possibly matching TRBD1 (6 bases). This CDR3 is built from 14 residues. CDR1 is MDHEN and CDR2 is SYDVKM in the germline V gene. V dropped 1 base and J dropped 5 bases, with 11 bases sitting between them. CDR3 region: CASSLYEQGYGYTF. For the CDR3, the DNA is TGTGCCAGCAGTTTATATGAACAGGGATATGGCTACACCTTC.

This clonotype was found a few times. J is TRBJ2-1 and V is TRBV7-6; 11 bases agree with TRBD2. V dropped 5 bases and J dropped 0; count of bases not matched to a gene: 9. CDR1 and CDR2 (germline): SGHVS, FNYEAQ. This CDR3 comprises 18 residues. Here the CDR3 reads CASSPTGLAGSSYNEQFF. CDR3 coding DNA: TGTGCCAGCAGCCCAACTGGACTAGCGGGTTCCTCCTACAATGAGCAGTTCTTC.

The CDR3 nucleotides are TGTGCCAGCAGTGTACTAGCTTCCGCCTACAATGAGCAGTTCTTC. It encodes CASSVLASAYNEQFF. The gene calls are TRBV2 and TRBJ2-1; possible D gene TRBD2, 6 bases. From germline, CDR1 is SNHLY and CDR2 FYNNEI. The CDR3 covers 15 residues. Trimming stripped 4 bases from V and 2 bases from J, with 12 bases between.

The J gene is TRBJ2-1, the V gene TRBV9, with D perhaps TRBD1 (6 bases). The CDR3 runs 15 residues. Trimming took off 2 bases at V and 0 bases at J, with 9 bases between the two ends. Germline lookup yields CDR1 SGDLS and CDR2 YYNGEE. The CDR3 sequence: CASSVDRSSYNEQFF. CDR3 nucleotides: TGTGCCAGCAGCGTTGACAGGAGCTCCTACAATGAGCAGTTCTTC.

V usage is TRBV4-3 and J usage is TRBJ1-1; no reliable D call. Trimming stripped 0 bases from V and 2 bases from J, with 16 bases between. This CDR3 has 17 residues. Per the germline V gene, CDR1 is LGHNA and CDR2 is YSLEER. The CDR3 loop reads CASSQEVLGSRNTEAFF. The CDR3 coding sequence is TGCGCCAGCAGCCAAGAGGTCTTAGGCAGCCGCAACACTGAAGCTTTCTTT.

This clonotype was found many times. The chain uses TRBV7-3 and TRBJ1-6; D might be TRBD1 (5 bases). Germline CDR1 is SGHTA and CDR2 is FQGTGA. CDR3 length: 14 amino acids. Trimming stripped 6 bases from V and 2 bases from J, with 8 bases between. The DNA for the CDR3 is TGTGCCAGCAGTGCAGGGACCTATAATTCACCCCTCCACTTT. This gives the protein CASSAGTYNSPLHF. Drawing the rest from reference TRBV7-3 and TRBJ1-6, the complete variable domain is GAGVSQTPSNKVTEKGKYVELRCDPISGHTALYWYRQSLGQGPEFLIYFQGTGAADDSGLPNDRFFAVRPEGSVSTLKIQRTERGDSAVYLCASSAGTYNSPLHFGNGTRLTVT.

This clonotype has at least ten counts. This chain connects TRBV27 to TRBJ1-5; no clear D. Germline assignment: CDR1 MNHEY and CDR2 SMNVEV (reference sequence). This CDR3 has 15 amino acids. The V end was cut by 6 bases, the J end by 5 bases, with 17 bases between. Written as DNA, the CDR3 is TGTGCCAGCAGCCCCGTTGAGGGTATCTATCAGCCCCAGCATTTT. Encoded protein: CASSPVEGIYQPQHF.

The CDR3 DNA is TGCAGTGCTAGACGCCCCGGGCGGCGTACAGATACGCAGTATTTT. Amino acids: CSARRPGRRTDTQYF. The J gene is TRBJ2-3, the V gene TRBV20-1; D not certain. Germline V gives CDR1 DFQATT, CDR2 SNEGSKA (reference sequence). The CDR3 runs 15 residues. The V end was cut by 2 bases, the J end by 3 bases, with 15 bases between.

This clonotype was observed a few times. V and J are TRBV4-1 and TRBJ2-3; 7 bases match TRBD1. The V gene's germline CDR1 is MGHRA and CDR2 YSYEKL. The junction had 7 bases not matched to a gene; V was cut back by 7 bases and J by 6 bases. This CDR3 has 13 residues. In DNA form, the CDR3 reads TGCGCCAGCAAGGACAGGATGACGGATACGCAGTATTTT. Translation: CASKDRMTDTQYF.

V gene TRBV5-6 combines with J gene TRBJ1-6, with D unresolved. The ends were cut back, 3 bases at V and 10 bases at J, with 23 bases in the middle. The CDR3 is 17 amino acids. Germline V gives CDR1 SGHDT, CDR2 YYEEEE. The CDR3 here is CASSSMTETGRRSPLHF. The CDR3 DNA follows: TGTGCCAGCAGCTCTATGACTGAGACGGGTCGGAGGTCACCCCTCCACTTT.

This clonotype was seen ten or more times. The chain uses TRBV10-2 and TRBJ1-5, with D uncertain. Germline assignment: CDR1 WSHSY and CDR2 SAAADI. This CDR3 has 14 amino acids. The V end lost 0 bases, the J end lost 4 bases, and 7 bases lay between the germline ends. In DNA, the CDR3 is TGCGCCAGCAGTGAGTCGAGTCAGAATCAGCCCCAGCATTTT. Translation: CASSESSQNQPQHF.

CDR3 sequence: CASSPQHPPRGDTEAFF. In nucleotides, the CDR3 is TGTGCCAGCAGTCCTCAACATCCACCACGGGGTGACACTGAAGCTTTCTTT. The V gene is TRBV2, the J gene TRBJ1-1; unclear D gene. Looked up from germline, CDR1 is SNHLY and CDR2 is FYNNEI. The CDR3 is made up of 17 amino acids. The V and J ends lost 5 bases and 3 bases respectively, with 22 bases between them.

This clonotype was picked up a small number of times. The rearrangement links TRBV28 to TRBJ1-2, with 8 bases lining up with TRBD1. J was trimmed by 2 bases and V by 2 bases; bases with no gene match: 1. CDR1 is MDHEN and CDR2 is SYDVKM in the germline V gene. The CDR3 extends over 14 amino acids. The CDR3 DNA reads TGTGCCAGCAGTTTAGACAGGGGCAACTATGGCTACACCTTC. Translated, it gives CASSLDRGNYGYTF.

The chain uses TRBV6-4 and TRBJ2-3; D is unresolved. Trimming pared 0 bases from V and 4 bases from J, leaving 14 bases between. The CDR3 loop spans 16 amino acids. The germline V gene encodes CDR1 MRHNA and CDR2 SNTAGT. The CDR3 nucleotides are TGTGCCAGCAGTGACTCGTATAGACGTTTGCCAGATACGCAGTATTTT. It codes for CASSDSYRRLPDTQYF.

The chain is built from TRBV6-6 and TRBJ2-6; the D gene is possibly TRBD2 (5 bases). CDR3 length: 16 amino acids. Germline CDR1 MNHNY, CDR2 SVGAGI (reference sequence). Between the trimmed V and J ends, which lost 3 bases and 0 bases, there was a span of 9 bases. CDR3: CASSYLRDSGANVLTF. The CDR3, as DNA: TGTGCCAGCAGTTATCTTCGGGACTCTGGGGCCAACGTCCTGACTTTC.

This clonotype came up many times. The CDR3 DNA is TGCGCCAGCAGCCCGGATAGCGGGACGGGCAATGAGCAGTTCTTC. Amino acid sequence: CASSPDSGTGNEQFF. This chain links TRBV4-1 with TRBJ2-1, with 8 nucleotides matching TRBD2. With V trimmed by 4 bases and J by 6 bases, 8 bases remained unmatched. The CDR3 consists of 15 residues. Germline loops: CDR1 MGHRA, CDR2 YSYEKL.

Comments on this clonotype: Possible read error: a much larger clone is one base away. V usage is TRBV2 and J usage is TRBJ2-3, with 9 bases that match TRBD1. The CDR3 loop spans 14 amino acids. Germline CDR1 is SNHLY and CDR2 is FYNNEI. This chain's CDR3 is CDSQTGTGPDTQYF. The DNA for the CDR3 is TGTGACAGCCAAACCGGGACAGGGCCAGATACGCAGTATTTT.

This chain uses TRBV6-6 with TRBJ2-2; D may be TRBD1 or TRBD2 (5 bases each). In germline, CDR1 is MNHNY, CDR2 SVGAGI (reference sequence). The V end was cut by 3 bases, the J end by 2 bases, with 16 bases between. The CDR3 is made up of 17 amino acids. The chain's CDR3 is CASSYLGGRENTGELFF. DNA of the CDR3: TGTGCCAGCAGTTATCTTGGGGGTAGGGAAAACACCGGGGAGCTGTTTTTT.

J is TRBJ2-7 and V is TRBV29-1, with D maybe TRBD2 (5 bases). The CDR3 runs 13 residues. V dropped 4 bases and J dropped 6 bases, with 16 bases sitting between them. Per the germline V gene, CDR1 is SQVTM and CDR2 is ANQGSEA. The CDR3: CSVVGVTKREQYF. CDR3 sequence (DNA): TGCAGCGTTGTCGGGGTGACTAAGCGCGAGCAGTACTTC.

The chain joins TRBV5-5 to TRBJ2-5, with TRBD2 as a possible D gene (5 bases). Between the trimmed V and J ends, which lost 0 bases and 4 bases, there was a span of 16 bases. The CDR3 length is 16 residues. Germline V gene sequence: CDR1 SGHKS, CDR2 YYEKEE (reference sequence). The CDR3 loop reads CASSLAGNLGGETQYF. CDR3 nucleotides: TGTGCCAGCAGCTTGGCCGGAAATCTCGGAGGAGAGACCCAGTACTTC.